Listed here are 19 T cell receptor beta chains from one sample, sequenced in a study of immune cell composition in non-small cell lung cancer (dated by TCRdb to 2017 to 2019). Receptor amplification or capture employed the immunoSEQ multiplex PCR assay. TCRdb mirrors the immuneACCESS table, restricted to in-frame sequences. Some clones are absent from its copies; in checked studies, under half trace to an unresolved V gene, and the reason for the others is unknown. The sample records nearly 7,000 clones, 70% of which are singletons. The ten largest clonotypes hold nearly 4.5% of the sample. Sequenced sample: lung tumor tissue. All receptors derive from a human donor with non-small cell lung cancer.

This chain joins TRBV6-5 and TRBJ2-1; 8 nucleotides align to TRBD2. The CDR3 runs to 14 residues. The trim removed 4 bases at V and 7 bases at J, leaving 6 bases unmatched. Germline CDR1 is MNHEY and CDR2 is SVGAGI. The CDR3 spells CASSWIAGRNEQFF. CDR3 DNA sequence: TGTGCCAGCAGTTGGATAGCGGGAAGGAATGAGCAGTTCTTC.

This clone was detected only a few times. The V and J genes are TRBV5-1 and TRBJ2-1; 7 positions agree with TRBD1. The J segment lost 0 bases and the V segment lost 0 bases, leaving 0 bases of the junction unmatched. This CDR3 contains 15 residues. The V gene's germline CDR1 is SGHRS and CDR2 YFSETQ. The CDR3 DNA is TGCGCCAGCAGCTTGGGGGACAGCTCCTACAATGAGCAGTTCTTC. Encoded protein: CASSLGDSSYNEQFF. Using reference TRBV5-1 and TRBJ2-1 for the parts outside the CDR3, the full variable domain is KAGVTQTPRYLIKTRGQQVTLSCSPISGHRSVSWYQQTPGQGLQFLFEYFSETQRNKGNFPGRFSGRQFSNSRSEMNVSTLELGDSALYLCASSLGDSSYNEQFFGPGTRLTVL.

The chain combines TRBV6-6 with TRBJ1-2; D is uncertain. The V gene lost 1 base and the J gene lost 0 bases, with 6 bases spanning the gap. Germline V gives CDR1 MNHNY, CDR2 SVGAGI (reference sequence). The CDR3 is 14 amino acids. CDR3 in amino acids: CASSYLSTNYGYTF. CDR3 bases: TGTGCCAGCAGTTACTTATCTACTAACTATGGCTACACCTTC.

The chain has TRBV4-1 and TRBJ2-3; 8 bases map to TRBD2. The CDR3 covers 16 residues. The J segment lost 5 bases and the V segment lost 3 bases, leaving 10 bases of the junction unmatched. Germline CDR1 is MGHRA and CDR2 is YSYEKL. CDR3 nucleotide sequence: TGCGCCAGCAGCCACGCGGGGGGAGGGAGAGAAGATACGCAGTATTTT. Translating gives CASSHAGGGREDTQYF.

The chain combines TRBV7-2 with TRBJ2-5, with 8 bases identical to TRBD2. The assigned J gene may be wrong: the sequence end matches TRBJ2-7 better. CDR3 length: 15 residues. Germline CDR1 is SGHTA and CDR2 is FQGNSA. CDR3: CASSLARGLAGEQYF. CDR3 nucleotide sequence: TGTGCCAGCAGCTTAGCGCGTGGACTAGCTGGCGAGCAGTACTTC.

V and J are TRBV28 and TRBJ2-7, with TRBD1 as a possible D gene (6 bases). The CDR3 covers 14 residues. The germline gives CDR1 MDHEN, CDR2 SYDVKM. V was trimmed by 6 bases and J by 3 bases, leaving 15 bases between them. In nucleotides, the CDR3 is TGTGCCAGCAGCTTCTGGCAGGGGATCTACGAGCAGTACTTC. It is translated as CASSFWQGIYEQYF. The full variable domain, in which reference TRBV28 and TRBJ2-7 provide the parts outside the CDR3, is DVKVTQSSRYLVKRTGEKVFLECVQDMDHENMFWYRQDPGLGLRLIYFSYDVKMKEKGDIPEGYSVSREKKERFSLILESASTNQTSMYLCASSFWQGIYEQYFGPGTRLTVT.

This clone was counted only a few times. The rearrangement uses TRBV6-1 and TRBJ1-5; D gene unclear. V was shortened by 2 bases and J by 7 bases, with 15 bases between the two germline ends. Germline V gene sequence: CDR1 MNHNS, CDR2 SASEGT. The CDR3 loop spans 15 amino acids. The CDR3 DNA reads TGTGCCAGCAGTGAATCAGGTCCAGCGGGACAGCCCCAGCATTTT. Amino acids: CASSESGPAGQPQHF.

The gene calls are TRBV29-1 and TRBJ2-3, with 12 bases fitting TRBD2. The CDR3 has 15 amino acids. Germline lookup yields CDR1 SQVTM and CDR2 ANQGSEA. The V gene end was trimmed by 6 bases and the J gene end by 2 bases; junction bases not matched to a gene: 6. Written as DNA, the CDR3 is TGCAGCGTCCCGACTAGCGGGGGATACACAGATACGCAGTATTTT. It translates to CSVPTSGGYTDTQYF.

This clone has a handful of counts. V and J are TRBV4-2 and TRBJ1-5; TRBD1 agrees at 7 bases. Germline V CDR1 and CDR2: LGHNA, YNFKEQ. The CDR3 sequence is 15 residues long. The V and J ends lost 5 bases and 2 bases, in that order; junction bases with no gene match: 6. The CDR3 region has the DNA TGTGCCAGCAGCGAAGGGGGCAGGGGCAATCAGCCCCAGCATTTT. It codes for CASSEGGRGNQPQHF.

The CDR3 DNA sequence: TGTGCCAGCGGTACTGAAGGGGACACCGGGGAGCTGTTTTTT. Translated: CASGTEGDTGELFF. The V and J genes are TRBV5-5 and TRBJ2-2, with a tentative D call TRBD1 (5 bases). The CDR3 has 14 amino acids. Trimming removed 7 bases at V and 3 bases at J, with 13 bases between. CDR1 and CDR2 (germline): SGHKS, YYEKEE (reference sequence). Full variable domain (rest looked up from reference TRBV5-5 and TRBJ2-2): DAGVTQSPTHLIKTRGQQVTLRCSPISGHKSVSWYQQVLGQGPQFIFQYYEKEERGRGNFPDRFSARQFPNYSSELNVNALLLGDSALYLCASGTEGDTGELFFGEGSRLTVL.

The CDR3 sequence is CASSLIGQGTSDEQFF. The CDR3 DNA follows: TGTGCCAGCAGCTTGATAGGACAGGGGACAAGCGATGAGCAGTTCTTC. The chain is built from TRBV7-9 and TRBJ2-1, with 9 bases fitting TRBD1. V shed 3 bases and J 8 bases; nucleotides not matched to a gene: 11. CDR1 and CDR2 from the germline V gene are SEHNR and FQNEAQ (reference sequence). The CDR3 runs 16 residues.

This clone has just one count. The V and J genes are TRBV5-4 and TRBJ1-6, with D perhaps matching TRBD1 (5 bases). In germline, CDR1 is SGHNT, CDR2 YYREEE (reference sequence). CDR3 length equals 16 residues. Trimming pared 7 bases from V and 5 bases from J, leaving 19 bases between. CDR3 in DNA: TGTGCCAGCGGAGGGCCGGGGGGATCTAATAATTCACCCCTCCACTTT. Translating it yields CASGGPGGSNNSPLHF.

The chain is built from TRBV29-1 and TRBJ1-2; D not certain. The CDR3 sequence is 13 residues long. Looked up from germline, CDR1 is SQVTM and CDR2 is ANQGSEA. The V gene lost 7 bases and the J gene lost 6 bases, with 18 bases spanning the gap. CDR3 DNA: TGCAGCGCCGGGTCCCCCGGCGGGGATGGCTACACCTTC. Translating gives CSAGSPGGDGYTF.

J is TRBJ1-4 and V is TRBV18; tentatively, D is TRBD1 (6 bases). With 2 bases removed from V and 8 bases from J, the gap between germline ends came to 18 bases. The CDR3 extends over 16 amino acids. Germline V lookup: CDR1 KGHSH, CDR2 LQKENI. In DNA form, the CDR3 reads TGTGCCAGCTCACCAGAAACAGGGTTACTCGAAGAAAAACTGTTTTTT. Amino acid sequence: CASSPETGLLEEKLFF.

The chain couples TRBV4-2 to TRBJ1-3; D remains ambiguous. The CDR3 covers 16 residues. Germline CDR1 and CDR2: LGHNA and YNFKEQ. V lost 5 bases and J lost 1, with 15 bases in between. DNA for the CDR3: TGTGCCAGCAGCGCCGCCGGCGCGGGATCTGGAAACACCATATATTTT. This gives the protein CASSAAGAGSGNTIYF.

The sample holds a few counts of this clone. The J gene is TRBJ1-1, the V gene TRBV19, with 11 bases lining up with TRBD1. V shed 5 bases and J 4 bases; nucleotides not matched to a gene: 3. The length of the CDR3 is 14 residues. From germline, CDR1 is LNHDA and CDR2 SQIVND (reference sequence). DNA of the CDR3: TGTGCCAGTAGTTCCGGGACAGGGGGCACTGAAGCTTTCTTT. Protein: CASSSGTGGTEAFF.

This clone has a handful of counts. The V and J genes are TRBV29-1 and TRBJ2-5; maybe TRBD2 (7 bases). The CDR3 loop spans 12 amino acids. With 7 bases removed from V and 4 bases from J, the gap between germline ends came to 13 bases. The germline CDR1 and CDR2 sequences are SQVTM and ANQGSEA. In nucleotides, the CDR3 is TGCAGCGGGGGGGGGCTGGGAGAGACCCAGTACTTC. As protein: CSGGGLGETQYF.

This chain's CDR3 is CASSDPGRLTYGYTF. The CDR3 DNA reads TGCGCCAGCAGCGACCCCGGGAGGCTGACCTATGGCTACACCTTC. V usage is TRBV5-1 and J usage is TRBJ1-2; D is unresolved. Germline assignment: CDR1 SGHRS and CDR2 YFSETQ. The length of the CDR3 is 15 residues. V was pared by 4 bases and J by 4 bases, with 17 bases between.

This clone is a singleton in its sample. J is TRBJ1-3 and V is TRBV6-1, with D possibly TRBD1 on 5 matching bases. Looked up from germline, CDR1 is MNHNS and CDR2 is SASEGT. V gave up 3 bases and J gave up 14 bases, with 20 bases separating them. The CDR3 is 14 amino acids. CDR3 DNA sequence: TGTGCCAGCAGTGATTTTTGGCAGGGCGCTGGCCTATATTTT. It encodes CASSDFWQGAGLYF.